The present TCR beta chain was sequenced within a study of T-cell reconstitution after alpha-beta-depleted transplantation in children. Unique molecular identifiers tagged the TCRbeta library. TCRdb re-derived calls from the PCR reads in MiXCR, one entry per CDR3 protein. The sample yields fewer than 550,000 distinct CDR3 sequences, about 17% seen once. This clonotype was seen at least ten times. Trimming cost V 1 base and J 2 bases; bases outside gene matches: 7. Looked up from germline, CDR1 is MGHRA and CDR2 is YSYEKL. The CDR3 is made up of 17 amino acids. This material consisted of PBMCs, mostly from graft donor cells, taken 360 days after TCRalphabeta/CD19-depleted stem cell transplant. The sequence was collected from a boy under three years old who had a stem cell transplant for Wiskott-Aldrich syndrome, so the T cells may come from the graft donor. The V gene is TRBV4-1, the J gene TRBJ1-5, with TRBD1 identical over 8 bases. In nucleotides, the CDR3 is TGCGCCAGCAGCCAAGCAGGGGGCGACGGGGGCAATCAGCCCCAGCATTTT. Its translation is CASSQAGGDGGNQPQHF.